This T cell receptor (beta chain) was sequenced during a study of T cells in tuberculosis. Study summary: IGRA-negative adolescents, IGRA-positive adolescents with latent tuberculosis and adults with active tuberculosis formed this South African cohort. PBMC were archived before or within 7 days of starting treatment. Study results and limitations: Cases with active tuberculosis were adults, while controls were adolescents. Active tuberculosis TCR-alpha repertoires lay closer to GMM-specific TCRs than IGRA-negative controls, suggesting clonal expansion.

Trimming took off 5 bases at V and 6 bases at J, with 19 bases between the two ends. CDR1 is MDHEN, CDR2 SYDVKM, per germline. The CDR3 covers 15 residues. Points on this clone: The antigen is unknown.

The data were produced by immunoSEQ multiplex PCR, yet TCRdb's version contains in-frame clones alone and is incomplete. The sample shows approximately 34,000 clones, around 93% of them seen only once. Time point denoted: new active TB diagnosis, blood taken before or within 7 days of starting treatment. V gene TRBV28 combines with J gene TRBJ1-2, with D maybe TRBD1 (5 bases). The TCR was taken from an adult with tuberculosis. Sample: PBMCs, taken at tuberculosis diagnosis. This CDR3 reads CASSLGVREANGYTF. Written as DNA, the CDR3 is TGTGCCAGCAGTCTAGGGGTAAGGGAAGCGAATGGCTACACCTTC.